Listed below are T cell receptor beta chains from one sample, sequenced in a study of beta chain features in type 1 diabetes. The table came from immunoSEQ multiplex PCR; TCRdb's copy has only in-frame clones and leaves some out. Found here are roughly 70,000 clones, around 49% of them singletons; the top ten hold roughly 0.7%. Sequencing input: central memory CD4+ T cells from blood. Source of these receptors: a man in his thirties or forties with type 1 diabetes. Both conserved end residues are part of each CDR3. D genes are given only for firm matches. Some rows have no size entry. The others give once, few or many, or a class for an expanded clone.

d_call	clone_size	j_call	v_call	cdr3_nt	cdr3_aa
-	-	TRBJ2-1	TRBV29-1	TGCGGGGGGAGTGGGGGCGGGGGCCAGTACAATGAGCAGTTCTTC	CGGSGGGGQYNEQFF
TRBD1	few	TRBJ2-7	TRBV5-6	TGTGCCAGCAGCTTTTACGCCCCGGCGACAGGGCGTTACGAGCAGTACTTC	CASSFYAPATGRYEQYF
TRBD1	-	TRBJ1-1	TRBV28	TGTGCCAGCAGTTTGGGACAGGGAGGCACTGAAGCTTTCTTT	CASSLGQGGTEAFF
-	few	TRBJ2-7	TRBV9	TGTGCCAGCAGCGTAGGCGGGGAAGGGCGCATCTACGAGCAGTACTTC	CASSVGGEGRIYEQYF
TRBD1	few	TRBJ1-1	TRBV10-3	TGTGCCGCCGGACAGGGGCTGACTGAAGCTTTCTTT	CAAGQGLTEAFF
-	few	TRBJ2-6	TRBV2	TGTGCCAGCAGGGACCGGGATTCTGGGGCCAACGTCCTGACTTTC	CASRDRDSGANVLTF
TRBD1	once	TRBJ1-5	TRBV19	TGTGCCAGTAGTATCCGGGACAGGGGTGCGGATCAGCCCCAGCATTTT	CASSIRDRGADQPQHF
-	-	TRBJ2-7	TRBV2	TGTGCCAGCAGTCTAAGCAGGACCTACGAGCAGTACTTC	CASSLSRTYEQYF
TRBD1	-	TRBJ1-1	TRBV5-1	TGCGCCAGCAGCTCCGGACGACAGGGGAACACTGAAGCTTTCTTT	CASSSGRQGNTEAFF
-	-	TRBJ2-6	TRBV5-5	TGTGCCAGCAGCCCGAACAGGGTCGGGGCCAACGTCCTGACTTTC	CASSPNRVGANVLTF
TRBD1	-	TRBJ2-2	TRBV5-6	TGTGCCAGCAGCTTCCCCGGGACAGGGGGGACCGGGGAGCTGTTTTTT	CASSFPGTGGTGELFF
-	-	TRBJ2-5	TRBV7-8	TGTGCCAGCAGCTCAGGAAACCAAGAGACCCAGTACTTC	CASSSGNQETQYF
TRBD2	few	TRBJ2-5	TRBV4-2	TGTGCCAGCAGCCAAGATAATAGCAGAGCGGGGGGTCGGGGGACCCAGTACTTC	CASSQDNSRAGGRGTQYF
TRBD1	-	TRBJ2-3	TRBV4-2	TGTGCCAGCAGCGCGGACAGGGTGGTAGAGGTTGGCACAGATACGCAGTATTTT	CASSADRVVEVGTDTQYF
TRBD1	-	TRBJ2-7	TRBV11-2	TGTGCCAGCAGCACCGGACAGGGCTACGAGCAGTACTTC	CASSTGQGYEQYF
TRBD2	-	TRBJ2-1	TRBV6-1	TGTGCCAGCAGTGAAGAGAGCGGGGGGTCTTCGGGGAATGAGCAGTTCTTC	CASSEESGGSSGNEQFF
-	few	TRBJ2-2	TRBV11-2	TGTGCCAGCAGCTCCCCCCGGGACACTAACACCGGGGAGCTGTTTTTT	CASSSPRDTNTGELFF
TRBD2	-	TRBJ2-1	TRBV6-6	TGTGCCAGCAGTTACGGACTAGGAGTCACACGTGAGCAGTTCTTC	CASSYGLGVTREQFF
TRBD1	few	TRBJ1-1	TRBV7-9	TGTGCCAGCAGCCGACAGGGTGGGAACACTGAAGCTTTCTTT	CASSRQGGNTEAFF
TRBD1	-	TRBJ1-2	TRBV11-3	TGTGCCAGCAGCACGGGACAGGGAGGCTACTATGGCTACACCTTC	CASSTGQGGYYGYTF
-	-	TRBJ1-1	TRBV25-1	TGTGCCAGCAGTGCCCGGGACAAAGACACTGAAGCTTTCTTT	CASSARDKDTEAFF
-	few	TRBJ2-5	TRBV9	TGTGCCAGCAGCGAGAGACAGAGTAGCTTCCAAGAGACCCAGTACTTC	CASSERQSSFQETQYF
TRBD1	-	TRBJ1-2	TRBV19	TGTGCCAGTAGTATACAGGGGGGACGCAATATCTACACCTTC	CASSIQGGRNIYTF
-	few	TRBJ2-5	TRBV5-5	TGTGCCAGCACCCTCGGGTTTGGGACACATCTTCAAGAGACCCAGTACTTC	CASTLGFGTHLQETQYF
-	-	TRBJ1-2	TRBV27	TGTGCCAGCAGTCGGCGGGAGGGCGGCTATGGCTACACCTTC	CASSRREGGYGYTF
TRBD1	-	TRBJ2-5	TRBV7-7	TGTGCTAGCAGCTTAGATGGACAGGGAACCCAGTACTTC	CASSLDGQGTQYF
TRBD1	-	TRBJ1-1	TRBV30	TGTGCCTGGATGGAAGGGGGCGCATTCGGTTTCACTGAAGCTTTCTTT	CAWMEGGAFGFTEAFF
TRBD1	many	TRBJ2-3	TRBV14	TGTGCCAGCAGCCAAGGGGACAGGCGCACAGATACGCAGTATTTT	CASSQGDRRTDTQYF
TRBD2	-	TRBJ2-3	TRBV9	TGTGCCAGCAGCGTCACCCTGGGGGGGGGAACAGATACGCAGTATTTT	CASSVTLGGGTDTQYF
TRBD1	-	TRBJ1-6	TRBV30	TGTGCCTGGCATAACAGGGGGATTACACCCCTCCACTTT	CAWHNRGITPLHF
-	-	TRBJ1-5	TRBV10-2	TGCGCCAGCCGGGGTAATATCGGCAGGGAGGCTCAGCCCCAGCATTTT	CASRGNIGREAQPQHF
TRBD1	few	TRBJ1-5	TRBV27	TGTGCCAGCAGTTTTGGGACAGGTGTCAATCAGCCCCAGCATTTT	CASSFGTGVNQPQHF
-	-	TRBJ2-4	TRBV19	TGTGCCAGTAGTATGGCCCATAGGGGATCCAAAAACATTCAGTACTTC	CASSMAHRGSKNIQYF
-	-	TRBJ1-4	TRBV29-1	TGCAGCGTTGAAGACCGACAGGCTTATAATGAAAAACTGTTTTTT	CSVEDRQAYNEKLFF
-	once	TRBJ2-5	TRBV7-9	TGTGCCAGCAATTCCGAGGGGGCTGGGGGGGAGACCCAGTACTTC	CASNSEGAGGETQYF
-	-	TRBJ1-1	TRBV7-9	TGTGCCAGCAGCTTACGTCAGGGTATAAAGGCTGAAGCTTTCTTT	CASSLRQGIKAEAFF
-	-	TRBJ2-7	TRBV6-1	TGTGCCAGCACCCTCCAAGGAGGTTCCGAGCAGTACTTC	CASTLQGGSEQYF
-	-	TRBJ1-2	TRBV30	TGTGCCCGGGCCCCCCCGGGGATGATCTATGGCTACACCTTC	CARAPPGMIYGYTF
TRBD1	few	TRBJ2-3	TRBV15	TGTGCCACCAGCAGGGGGACAGATCGCACAGATACGCAGTATTTT	CATSRGTDRTDTQYF
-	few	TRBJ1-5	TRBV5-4	TGTGCCAGCAGCTTCGATGGAGGACCCACGCAGCCCCAGCATTTT	CASSFDGGPTQPQHF
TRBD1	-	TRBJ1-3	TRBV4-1	TGCGCCAGCAGCCAAGGTCGACAAGGCTCAACAGGGGCTGGAAACACCATATATTTT	CASSQGRQGSTGAGNTIYF
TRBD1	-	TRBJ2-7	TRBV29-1	TGCAGCGTCCAACAGGGGTCCGAGCAGTACTTC	CSVQQGSEQYF
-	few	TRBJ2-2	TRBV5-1	TGCGCCAGCAGCTTGCCGTTGCAGGGCGGCACCGGGGAGCTGTTTTTT	CASSLPLQGGTGELFF
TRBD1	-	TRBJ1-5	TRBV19	TGTGCCAGTAGTGTAACACAGGGGGCAACGAGCAATCAGCCCCAGCATTTT	CASSVTQGATSNQPQHF